The 20 T cell receptor beta chains given below trace back to one sample, sequenced in a study of blood T cell repertoires in COVID-19. The table came from immunoSEQ multiplex PCR; TCRdb's copy has only in-frame clones and leaves some out. The sample has some 7,000 clones; 85% to 90% are singletons. Sequenced: peripheral blood. These receptors were collected from a man older than 75 with active COVID-19.

The chain couples TRBV19 to TRBJ1-4; perhaps TRBD1 as D (5 bases). The CDR3 length is 15 residues. Trimming took 8 bases from V and 4 from J, leaving 17 bases between them. Germline V gene lookup returns CDR1 LNHDA and CDR2 SQIVND (reference sequence). The CDR3 coding sequence is TGTGCCAGTTCCCCGGAGGGACTGGATAATGAAAAACTGTTTTTT. Translation: CASSPEGLDNEKLFF.

The genes are TRBV5-8 and TRBJ2-1; 9 bases match TRBD2. Looked up from germline, CDR1 is SGHTS and CDR2 is YDEGEE. CDR3 length: 16 residues. V was clipped by 0 bases and J by 3 bases; unmatched bases: 4. The CDR3 DNA sequence: TGTGCCAGCAGCTTGGAAGCTAGCGGGAACTACAATGAGCAGTTCTTC. Amino acids: CASSLEASGNYNEQFF.

This clone appeared a single time. The rearrangement joins TRBV5-1 to TRBJ2-4; no clear D gene. Germline V gene lookup returns CDR1 SGHRS and CDR2 YFSETQ. The length of the CDR3 is 15 residues. Trimming took off 2 bases at V and 3 bases at J, with 12 bases between the two ends. CDR3 DNA sequence: TGCGCCAGCAGCTTCCCCAGTCAAGACAAAAACATTCAGTACTTC. Translation: CASSFPSQDKNIQYF.

V usage is TRBV6-1 and J usage is TRBJ1-3, with D unresolved. This CDR3 is built from 16 residues. Trimming shortened V by 2 bases and J by 0 bases, and 11 bases separated the two germline ends. Germline V CDR1 and CDR2: MNHNS, SASEGT. The CDR3 bases are TGTGCCAGCAGTGAAAGCATGGGCAACTCTGGAAACACCATATATTTT. It encodes CASSESMGNSGNTIYF.

The chain uses TRBV29-1 and TRBJ1-2; 11 nucleotides agree with TRBD1. Germline-derived CDR1 and CDR2 are SQVTM and ANQGSEA. V trimming: 6 bases; J trimming: 7 bases; junction bases outside the gene matches: 10. The CDR3 covers 14 residues. In nucleotides, the CDR3 is TGCAGCGTCGCAACCGGGACAGGGGGAATTGGCTACACCTTC. This gives the protein CSVATGTGGIGYTF. Using reference TRBV29-1 and TRBJ1-2 for the parts outside the CDR3, the full variable domain is SAVISQKPSRDICQRGTSLTIQCQVDSQVTMMFWYRQQPGQSLTLIATANQGSEATYESGFVIDKFPISRPNLTFSTLTVSNMSPEDSSIYLCSVATGTGGIGYTFGSGTRLTVV.

The genes are TRBV5-5 and TRBJ2-1, with 10 bases that match TRBD2. Germline V gives CDR1 SGHKS, CDR2 YYEKEE (reference sequence). The CDR3 is made up of 14 amino acids. V was clipped by 4 bases and J by 5 bases; unmatched bases: 3. The CDR3 loop reads CASSRTSGNNEQFF. CDR3 in DNA: TGTGCCAGCAGCAGGACTAGCGGAAACAATGAGCAGTTCTTC.

This clone has only one observation. The chain joins TRBV5-6 to TRBJ2-1; 13 bases match TRBD2. The CDR3 contains 16 residues. Germline assignment: CDR1 SGHDT and CDR2 YYEEEE. V trimming: 0 bases; J trimming: 5 bases; junction bases outside the gene matches: 2. The DNA for the CDR3 is TGTGCCAGCAGCTTGGCCGGACTAGCGGGAGACAATGAGCAGTTCTTC. Residues: CASSLAGLAGDNEQFF.

The rearrangement links TRBV5-1 to TRBJ1-1, with no clear D. CDR1 SGHRS and CDR2 YFSETQ come from the germline V gene. V was pared by 2 bases and J by 1 base, with 15 bases between. The CDR3 length is 16 residues. CDR3 loop: CASSFLGPSQNTEAFF. The DNA for the CDR3 is TGCGCCAGCAGCTTTCTTGGGCCCTCCCAGAACACTGAAGCTTTCTTT.

This clone was recorded once. The chain recombines TRBV19 with TRBJ2-3; D is ambiguous. There are 12 residues in the CDR3. Germline V gives CDR1 LNHDA, CDR2 SQIVND (reference sequence). V was shortened by 5 bases and J by 5 bases, with 8 bases between the two germline ends. CDR3 protein: CASSEEGDTQYF. The DNA for the CDR3 is TGTGCCAGTAGTGAGGAAGGAGATACGCAGTATTTT.

The V and J genes are TRBV7-2 and TRBJ2-3; TRBD2 agrees at 7 bases. V was clipped by 5 bases and J by 3 bases; unmatched bases: 8. The CDR3 sequence is 15 residues long. CDR1 and CDR2 from the germline V gene are SGHTA and FQGNSA. CDR3 sequence reads: CASSPLAGSTDTQYF. The CDR3, as DNA: TGTGCCAGCAGCCCCTTAGCGGGTTCAACAGATACGCAGTATTTT.

This clone appeared once. The chain couples TRBV21-1 to TRBJ1-1. TRBV21-1 counts as a pseudogene. The CDR3 has 17 amino acids. CDR3 region: CASSKETSGGKDTEAFF. The CDR3 bases are TGTGCCAGCAGCAAAGAAACCTCGGGGGGCAAGGACACTGAAGCTTTCTTT.

The chain carries TRBV9 and TRBJ2-3, with D maybe TRBD1 (5 bases). The CDR3 totals 16 residues. CDR1 and CDR2 (germline): SGDLS, YYNGEE. Trimming removed 0 bases at V and 0 bases at J, with 11 bases between. This chain's CDR3 is CASSVAGGQSTDTQYF. Here the CDR3 DNA reads TGTGCCAGCAGCGTAGCTGGCGGACAAAGCACAGATACGCAGTATTTT.

The chain recombines TRBV6-5 with TRBJ1-2; D might be TRBD1 (6 bases). Germline CDR1 and CDR2: MNHEY and SVGAGI. V was shortened by 0 bases and J by 8 bases, with 19 bases between the two germline ends. CDR3 size: 16 residues. In nucleotides, the CDR3 is TGTGCCAGCAGTTACTCATTAACTGGACAGTTAGGAGGCTACACCTTC. It encodes CASSYSLTGQLGGYTF.

The gene calls are TRBV29-1 and TRBJ2-1; maybe TRBD1 (5 bases). In germline, CDR1 is SQVTM, CDR2 ANQGSEA. Trimming took off 2 bases at V and 9 bases at J, with 17 bases between the two ends. The CDR3 is 14 amino acids. DNA of the CDR3: TGCAGCGTTGAAACTCGGCAGGGAAGGAGTGAGCAGTTCTTC. It yields the protein CSVETRQGRSEQFF.

This clone was seen once. The rearrangement uses TRBV7-2 and TRBJ2-7; 10 bases are a match to TRBD2. Germline V gives CDR1 SGHTA, CDR2 FQGNSA. Trimming removed 5 bases from V and 1 base from J; junction bases left unmatched: 8. The CDR3 runs 16 residues. CDR3 amino acids: CASSIWTSGRSYEQYF. CDR3 DNA sequence: TGTGCCAGCAGCATATGGACTAGCGGTCGTTCCTACGAGCAGTACTTC.

Concerning this clone itself: This same CDR3 is encoded by further DNA sequences in the sample. The chain uses TRBV10-2 and TRBJ2-3; the D is unclear. Germline values: CDR1 WSHSY, CDR2 SAAADI. The CDR3 is made up of 15 amino acids. With 0 bases removed from V and 0 bases from J, the gap between germline ends came to 7 bases. CDR3 nucleotide sequence: TGCGCCAGCAGTGAGTCCCCGACTAGCACAGATACGCAGTATTTT. Protein: CASSESPTSTDTQYF.

The gene calls are TRBV2 and TRBJ2-4, with D perhaps TRBD2 (5 bases). The CDR3 spans 15 residues. V lost 4 bases to trimming and J lost 0 bases, with 10 bases between them. The germline gives CDR1 SNHLY, CDR2 FYNNEI. The CDR3 here is CASSARATAKNIQYF. The DNA of the CDR3 is TGTGCCAGCAGTGCGAGGGCAACAGCCAAAAACATTCAGTACTTC.

There are a few counts of this clone. The rearrangement links TRBV2 to TRBJ1-5; the D gene is possibly TRBD1 (6 bases). The germline CDR1 and CDR2 sequences are SNHLY and FYNNEI. V was cut by 8 bases and J by 2 bases, with 13 bases left in between. The CDR3 totals 14 residues. The CDR3 DNA sequence: TGTGCCAGCTATAAGGGGGTGGGCAATCAGCCCCAGCATTTT. It translates to CASYKGVGNQPQHF.

The chain combines TRBV7-9 with TRBJ2-7; 7 bases line up with TRBD2. Germline V gene data show CDR1 as SEHNR and CDR2 as FQNEAQ (reference sequence). CDR3 length equals 13 residues. V trimming: 5 bases; J trimming: 5 bases; junction bases outside the gene matches: 6. This CDR3 reads CASSTRLADEQYF. CDR3 coding DNA: TGTGCCAGCAGCACTCGACTAGCCGACGAGCAGTACTTC. The entire variable domain, with the rest obtained from reference TRBV7-9 and TRBJ2-7, is as follows: DTGVSQNPRHKITKRGQNVTFRCDPISEHNRLYWYRQTLGQGPEFLTYFQNEAQLEKSRLLSDRFSAERPKGSFSTLEIQRTEQGDSAMYLCASSTRLADEQYFGPGTRLTVT.

The genes are TRBV6-1 and TRBJ2-7; the match to TRBD2 covers 8 bases. With V trimmed by 3 bases and J by 3 bases, 7 bases remained unmatched. The CDR3 runs 15 residues. The germline V gene encodes CDR1 MNHNS and CDR2 SASEGT. CDR3 region: CASSEWGAGDYEQYF. The CDR3 region has the DNA TGTGCCAGCAGTGAGTGGGGAGCGGGGGACTACGAGCAGTACTTC.